Here is one TCR beta chain with its context. The antigen is undetermined. V dropped 7 bases and J dropped 0; count of bases not matched to a gene: 15. CDR3 length: 17 residues. The germline V gene encodes CDR1 GTSNPN and CDR2 SVGIG (reference sequence). This sample is part of a study of CD4+ T cells in melanoma. The method was immunoSEQ multiplex PCR; TCRdb's version includes in-frame clones alone and lacks a portion of them. The table records 40,000 to 50,000 clones, roughly 89% of them present only once. General study findings and limits: Neoantigen-specific CD4+ T cells in melanoma reportedly had diverse differentiation states. CD8+ T cell, macrophage and B cell function reportedly correlated with neoantigen-specific CD4+ T cells.

The receptor comes from a human donor with melanoma. Sequencing was carried out using peripheral blood. This chain connects TRBV30 to TRBJ2-1, with 7 bases that match TRBD1. CDR3 DNA sequence: TGTGCCTTGAGAGGACAGGCCGAGGGGAGCTCCTACAATGAGCAGTTCTTC. Its protein product is CALRGQAEGSSYNEQFF.